A single sample gave rise to the 4 T cell receptor beta chains below, sequenced in a study of cytomegalovirus exposure and HLA in healthy donors. The method was immunoSEQ multiplex PCR; TCRdb's version includes in-frame clones alone and lacks a portion of them. The sample includes some 90,000 clones, 95% to 98% of them seen just once. What was sequenced was PBMCs. The origin of the receptors is a man between 18 and 35 years old in good health and CMV-seronegative.

The chain carries TRBV28 and TRBJ2-3; unclear D gene. This CDR3 region has 15 residues. The germline V gene has CDR1 MDHEN and CDR2 SYDVKM. Trimming pared 5 bases from V and 0 bases from J, leaving 12 bases between. In DNA form, the CDR3 reads TGTGCCAGCAGTACCTCCCCAGTGAGCACAGATACGCAGTATTTT. Amino acid sequence: CASSTSPVSTDTQYF.

The V gene is TRBV27, the J gene TRBJ2-1; the D gene is possibly TRBD1 (6 bases). V was clipped by 4 bases and J by 6 bases, with 10 bases between them. The CDR3 contains 13 residues. From germline, CDR1 is MNHEY and CDR2 SMNVEV (reference sequence). For the CDR3, the DNA is TGTGCCAGCAGTTATTGGGGGCCCAATGAGCAGTTCTTC. This sequence encodes CASSYWGPNEQFF.

This chain uses TRBV18 with TRBJ2-1; 7 positions agree with TRBD2. Trimming cost V 3 bases and J 0 bases; bases outside gene matches: 2. CDR1 and CDR2 from the germline V gene are KGHSH and LQKENI. CDR3 length equals 15 residues. As DNA, the CDR3 is TGTGCCAGCTCACCTAGCGGGTTCTCCTACAATGAGCAGTTCTTC. Translating gives CASSPSGFSYNEQFF.

This clone was seen only once. The chain joins TRBV15 to TRBJ2-5, with D perhaps matching TRBD2 (5 bases). Germline values: CDR1 LNHNV, CDR2 YYDKDF (reference sequence). The ends were cut back, 0 bases at V and 5 bases at J, with 13 bases in the middle. CDR3 length equals 15 residues. CDR3: CATSRDPGFGETQYF. Here the CDR3 DNA reads TGTGCCACCAGCAGAGATCCGGGGTTTGGGGAGACCCAGTACTTC. The variable domain in full, with the rest retrieved from reference TRBV15 and TRBJ2-5, is DAMVIQNPRYQVTQFGKPVTLSCSQTLNHNVMYWYQQKSSQAPKLLFHYYDKDFNNEADTPDNFQSRRPNTSFCFLDIRSPGLGDTAMYLCATSRDPGFGETQYFGPGTRLLVL.